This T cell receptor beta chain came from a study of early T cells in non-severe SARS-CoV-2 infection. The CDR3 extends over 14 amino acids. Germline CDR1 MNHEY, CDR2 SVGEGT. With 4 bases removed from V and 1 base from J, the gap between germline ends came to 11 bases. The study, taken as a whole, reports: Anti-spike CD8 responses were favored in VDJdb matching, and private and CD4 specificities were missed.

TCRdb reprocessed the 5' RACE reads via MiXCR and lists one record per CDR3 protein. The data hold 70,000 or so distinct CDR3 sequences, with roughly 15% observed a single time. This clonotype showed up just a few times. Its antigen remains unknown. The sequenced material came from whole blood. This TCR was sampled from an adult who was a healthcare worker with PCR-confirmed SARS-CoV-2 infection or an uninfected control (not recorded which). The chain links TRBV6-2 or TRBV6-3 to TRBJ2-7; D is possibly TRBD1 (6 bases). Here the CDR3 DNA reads TGTGCCAGCAGTTCACAGGGTTTGTCCTACGAGCAGTACTTC. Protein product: CASSSQGLSYEQYF.